The TCR beta chain described here comes from a study of blood T cell repertoires in COVID-19. In the study overall: Sites across the United States, Italy and Spain contributed samples from acute and convalescent COVID-19. PBMCs, B-cell-depleted T cells, or T cells were the source of the cDNA or gDNA that made up the material.

This CDR3 has 13 amino acids. The germline V and J ends were trimmed by 2 bases and 3 bases, with 9 bases remaining between them. Germline V gene lookup returns CDR1 SGHRS and CDR2 YFSETQ. Under the authors' procedure: Quantification of nucleated cells was approximated via reference gene primer amplification. Assay: immunoSEQ multiplex PCR; the TCRdb copy retains only in-frame clones and omits some. Clonal size and the V and J genes are those of that table, whereas D and trimming came from the DNA. The data hold approximately 97,000 clones, with 70% to 90% observed a single time. In Seattle, patients joined the study during active infection and were tracked longitudinally.

V usage is TRBV5-1 and J usage is TRBJ2-7, with D possibly matching TRBD1 (6 bases). The sequenced sample was peripheral blood. The TCR sequence derives from a man aged 50 to 59 with COVID-19, enrolled during active disease. CDR3 amino acids: CASSFQQGYEQYF. CDR3 nucleotides: TGCGCCAGCAGCTTCCAACAGGGCTACGAGCAGTACTTC.